A single T cell receptor beta chain is shown here with its context. These data come from a study of blood T cell repertoires in COVID-19. About the research overall: PBMCs, B-cell-depleted T cells, or T cells provided the cDNA or gDNA that made up the material.

The germline CDR1 and CDR2 sequences are DFQATT and SNEGSKA (reference sequence). The CDR3 extends over 11 amino acids. J lost 4 bases, V lost 6 bases, and 2 bases had no gene match. Some clones are missing from TCRdb's copy, which holds only in-frame ones; the method was immunoSEQ multiplex PCR. The sample carries approximately 290,000 clones, roughly 91% recorded once. This TCR was recovered from a man between 25 and 39 years old with acute or convalescent COVID-19. The J gene is TRBJ1-2, the V gene TRBV20-1, with 7 bases aligning to TRBD1. Sequencing was carried out using peripheral blood. CDR3 sequence reads: CSADRVYGYTF. CDR3 bases: TGCAGTGCCGACAGGGTCTATGGCTACACCTTC.